The present T cell receptor beta chain was sequenced within a study of blood T cell repertoires in COVID-19. On the study more broadly: Researchers got acute and convalescent COVID-19 samples from the United States, Italy and Spain.

Clones were read by immunoSEQ multiplex PCR, and TCRdb kept only the in-frame ones, dropping some. The sample records 95,000 to 110,000 clones, about four fifths being singletons. Sequencing input: peripheral blood. This receptor was taken from an elderly woman with active or convalescent COVID-19.

CDR3 protein: CASSETTVGGQPQHF. CDR3 nucleotide sequence: TGTGCCAGCAGTGAAACGACGGTAGGGGGTCAGCCCCAGCATTTT. V is TRBV2 and J is TRBJ1-5, with TRBD1 as a possible D gene (6 bases). CDR3 length: 15 residues. Germline lookup yields CDR1 SNHLY and CDR2 FYNNEI. Trimming took off 2 bases at V and 6 bases at J, with 14 bases between the two ends.